This T cell receptor (beta chain) was sequenced during a study of blood T cell repertoires in COVID-19. At the level of the study: Some COVID-19 samples were acute and others convalescent; all came from the United States, Italy and Spain.

Original processing methods: Reference gene primer amplification gave estimated nucleated cell counts. Produced via immunoSEQ multiplex PCR; TCRdb's table is partial and in-frame only. Clonal size and the V and J genes are those of that table, whereas D and trimming came from the DNA. The sample has about 300,000 clones, approximately 88% seen once. The CDR3 loop spans 17 amino acids. V gave up 0 bases and J gave up 3 bases, with 17 bases separating them. In germline, CDR1 is LGHDT, CDR2 YNNKEL (reference sequence). This clone was found a few times. Those enrolled in Seattle joined during active infection and were followed longitudinally afterward.

The material sequenced was peripheral blood. The chain is built from TRBV3-1 (or the pseudogene TRBV3-2) and TRBJ1-2; maybe TRBD1 (6 bases). The source is a human donor with COVID-19, enrolled during active disease. The donor label of this sample is uncertain. Here the CDR3 reads CASSQDLGTRLYYGYTF. CDR3 sequence (DNA): TGTGCCAGCAGCCAAGATCTGGGGACAAGGTTGTACTATGGCTACACCTTC.